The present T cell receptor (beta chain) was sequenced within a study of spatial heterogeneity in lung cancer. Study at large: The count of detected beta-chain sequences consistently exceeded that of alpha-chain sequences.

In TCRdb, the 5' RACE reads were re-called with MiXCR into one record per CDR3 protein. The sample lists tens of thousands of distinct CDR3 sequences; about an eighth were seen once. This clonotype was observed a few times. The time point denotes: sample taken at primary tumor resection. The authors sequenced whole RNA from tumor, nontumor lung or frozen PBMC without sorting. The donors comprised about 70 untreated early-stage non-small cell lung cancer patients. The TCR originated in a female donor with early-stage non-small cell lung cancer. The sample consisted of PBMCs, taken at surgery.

The CDR3 spells CSAPPRLAGVKDTQYF. The CDR3, as DNA: TGCAGTGCTCCACCACGACTAGCGGGGGTAAAAGATACGCAGTATTTT. The V call is TRBV20-1, the J call TRBJ2-3, with 12 bases matching TRBD2. The V gene end was trimmed by 5 bases and the J gene end by 5 bases; junction bases not matched to a gene: 11. Germline lookup yields CDR1 DFQATT and CDR2 SNEGSKA (reference sequence). CDR3 length: 16 residues.